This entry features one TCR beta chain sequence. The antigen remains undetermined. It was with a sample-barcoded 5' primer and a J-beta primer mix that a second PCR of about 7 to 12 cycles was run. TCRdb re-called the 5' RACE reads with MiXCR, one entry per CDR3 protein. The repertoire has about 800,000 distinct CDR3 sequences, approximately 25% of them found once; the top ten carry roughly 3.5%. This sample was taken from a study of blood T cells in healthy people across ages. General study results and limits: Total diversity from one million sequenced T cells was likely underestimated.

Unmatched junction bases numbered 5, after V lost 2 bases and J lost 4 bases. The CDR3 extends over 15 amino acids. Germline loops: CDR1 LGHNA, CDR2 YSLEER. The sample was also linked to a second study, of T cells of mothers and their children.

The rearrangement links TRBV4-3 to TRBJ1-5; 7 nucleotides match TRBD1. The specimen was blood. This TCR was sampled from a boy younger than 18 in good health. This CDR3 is CASSQRTGENQPQHF. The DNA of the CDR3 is TGCGCCAGCAGCCAAAGGACAGGTGAGAATCAGCCCCAGCATTTT.